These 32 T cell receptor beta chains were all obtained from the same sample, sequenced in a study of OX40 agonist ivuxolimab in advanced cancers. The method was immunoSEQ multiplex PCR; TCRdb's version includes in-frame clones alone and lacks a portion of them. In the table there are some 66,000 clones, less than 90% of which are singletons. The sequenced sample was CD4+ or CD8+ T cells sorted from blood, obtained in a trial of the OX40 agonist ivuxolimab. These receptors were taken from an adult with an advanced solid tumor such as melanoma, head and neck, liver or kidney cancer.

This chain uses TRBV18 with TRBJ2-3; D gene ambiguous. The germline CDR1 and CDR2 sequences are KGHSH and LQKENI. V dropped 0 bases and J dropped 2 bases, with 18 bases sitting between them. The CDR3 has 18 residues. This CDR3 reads CASSPPVWHEGITDTQYF. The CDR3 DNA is TGTGCCAGCTCACCACCGGTTTGGCACGAAGGGATCACAGATACGCAGTATTTT.

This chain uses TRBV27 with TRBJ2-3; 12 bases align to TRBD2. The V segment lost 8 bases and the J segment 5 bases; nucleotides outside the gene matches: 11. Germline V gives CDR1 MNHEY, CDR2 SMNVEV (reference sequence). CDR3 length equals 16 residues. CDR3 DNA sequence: TGTGCCAGCGGGGCGCCTCTAGCGGGAGGGGGAGATACGCAGTATTTT. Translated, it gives CASGAPLAGGGDTQYF.

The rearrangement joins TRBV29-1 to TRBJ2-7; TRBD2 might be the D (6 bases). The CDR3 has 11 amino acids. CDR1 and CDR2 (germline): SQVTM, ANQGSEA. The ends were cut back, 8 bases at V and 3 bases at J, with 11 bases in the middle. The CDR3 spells CSIRLVYEQYF. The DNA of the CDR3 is TGCAGCATCCGACTAGTCTACGAGCAGTACTTC.

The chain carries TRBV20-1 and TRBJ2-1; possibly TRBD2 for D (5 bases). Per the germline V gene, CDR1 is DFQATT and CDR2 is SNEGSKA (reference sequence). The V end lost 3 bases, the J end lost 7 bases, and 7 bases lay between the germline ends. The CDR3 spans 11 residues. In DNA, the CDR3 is TGCAGTGCTAGGGAGGTAAATGAGCAGTTCTTC. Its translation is CSAREVNEQFF.

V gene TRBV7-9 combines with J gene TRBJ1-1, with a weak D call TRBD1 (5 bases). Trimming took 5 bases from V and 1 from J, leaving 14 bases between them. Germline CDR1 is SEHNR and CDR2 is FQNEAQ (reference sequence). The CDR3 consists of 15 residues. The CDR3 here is CASSMLGLKNTEAFF. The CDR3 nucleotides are TGTGCCAGCAGCATGTTGGGACTTAAGAACACTGAAGCTTTCTTT.

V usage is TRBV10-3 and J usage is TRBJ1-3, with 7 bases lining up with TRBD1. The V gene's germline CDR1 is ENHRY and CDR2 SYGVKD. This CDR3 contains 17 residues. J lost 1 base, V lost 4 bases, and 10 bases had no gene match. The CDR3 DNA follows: TGTGCCATCAGTGCCCCGGGACAGAGCCGTTCTGGAAACACCATATATTTT. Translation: CAISAPGQSRSGNTIYF.

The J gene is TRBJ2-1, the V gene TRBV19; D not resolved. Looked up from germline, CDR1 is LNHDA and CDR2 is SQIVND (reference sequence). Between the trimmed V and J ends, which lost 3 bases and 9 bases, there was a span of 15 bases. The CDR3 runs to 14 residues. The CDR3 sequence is CASSMDVRYREQFF. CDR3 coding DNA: TGTGCCAGTAGTATGGACGTTAGATATCGTGAGCAGTTCTTC.

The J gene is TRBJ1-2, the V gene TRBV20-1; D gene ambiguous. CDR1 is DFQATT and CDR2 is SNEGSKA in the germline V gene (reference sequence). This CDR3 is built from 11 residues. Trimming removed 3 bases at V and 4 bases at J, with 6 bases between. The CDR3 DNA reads TGCAGTGCTAGTTACCTCTATGGCTACACCTTC. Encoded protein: CSASYLYGYTF.

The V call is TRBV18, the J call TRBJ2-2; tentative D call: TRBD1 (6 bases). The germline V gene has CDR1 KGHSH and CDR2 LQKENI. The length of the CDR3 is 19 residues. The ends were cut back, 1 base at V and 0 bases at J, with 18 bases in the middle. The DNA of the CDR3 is TGTGCCAGCTCACCACGGGACACATACTTGAAATCGAACACCGGGGAGCTGTTTTTT. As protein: CASSPRDTYLKSNTGELFF. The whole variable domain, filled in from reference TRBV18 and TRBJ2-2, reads NAGVMQNPRHLVRRRGQEARLRCSPMKGHSHVYWYRQLPEEGLKFMVYLQKENIIDESGMPKERFSAEFPKEGPSILRIQQVVRGDSAAYFCASSPRDTYLKSNTGELFFGEGSRLTVL.

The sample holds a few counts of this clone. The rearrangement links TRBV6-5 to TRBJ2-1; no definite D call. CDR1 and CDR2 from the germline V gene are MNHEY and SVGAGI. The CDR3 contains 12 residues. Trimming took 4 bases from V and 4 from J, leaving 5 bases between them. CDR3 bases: TGTGCCAGCAGTTCTCGATACAATGAGCAGTTCTTC. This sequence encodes CASSSRYNEQFF.

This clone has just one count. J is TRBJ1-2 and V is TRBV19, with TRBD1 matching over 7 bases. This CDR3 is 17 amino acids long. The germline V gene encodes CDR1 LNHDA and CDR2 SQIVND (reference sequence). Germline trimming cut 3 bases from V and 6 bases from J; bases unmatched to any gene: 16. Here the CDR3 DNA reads TGTGCCAGTAGTATCGACAGGGAAGAAAGTACGTCAGATGGCTACACCTTC. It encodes CASSIDREESTSDGYTF. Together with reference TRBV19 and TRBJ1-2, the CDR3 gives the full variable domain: DGGITQSPKYLFRKEGQNVTLSCEQNLNHDAMYWYRQDPGQGLRLIYYSQIVNDFQKGDIAEGYSVSREKKESFPLTVTSAQKNPTAFYLCASSIDREESTSDGYTFGSGTRLTVV.

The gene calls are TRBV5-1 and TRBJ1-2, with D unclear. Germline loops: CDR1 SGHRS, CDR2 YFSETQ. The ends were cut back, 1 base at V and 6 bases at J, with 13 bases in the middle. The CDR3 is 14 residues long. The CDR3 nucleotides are TGCGCCAGCAGCTTGAGCCCCTCAAGGGATGGCTACACCTTC. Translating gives CASSLSPSRDGYTF.

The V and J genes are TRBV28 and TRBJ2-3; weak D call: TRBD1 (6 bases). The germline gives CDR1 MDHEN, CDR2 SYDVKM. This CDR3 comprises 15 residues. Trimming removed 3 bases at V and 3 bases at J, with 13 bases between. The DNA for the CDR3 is TGTGCCAGCAGTTTCGCAGGGGAAGGGACAGATACGCAGTATTTT. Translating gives CASSFAGEGTDTQYF.

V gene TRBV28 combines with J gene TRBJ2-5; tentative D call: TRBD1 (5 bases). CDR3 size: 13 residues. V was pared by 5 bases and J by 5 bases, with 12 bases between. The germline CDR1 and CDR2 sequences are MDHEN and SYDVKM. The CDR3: CASSDNYRETQYF. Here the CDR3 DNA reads TGTGCCAGCAGTGACAACTACAGGGAGACCCAGTACTTC.

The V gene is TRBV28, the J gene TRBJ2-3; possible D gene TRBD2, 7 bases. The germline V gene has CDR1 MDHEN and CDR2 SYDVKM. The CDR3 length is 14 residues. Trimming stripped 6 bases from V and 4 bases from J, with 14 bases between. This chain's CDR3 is CASSRGGAADTQYF. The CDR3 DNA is TGTGCCAGCAGCCGTGGGGGGGCCGCAGATACGCAGTATTTT.

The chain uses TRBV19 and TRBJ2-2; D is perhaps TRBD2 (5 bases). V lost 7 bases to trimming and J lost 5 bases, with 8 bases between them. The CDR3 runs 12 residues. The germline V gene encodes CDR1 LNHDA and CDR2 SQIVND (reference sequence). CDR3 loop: CASKLATGELFF. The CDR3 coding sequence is TGTGCCAGTAAGTTAGCGACCGGGGAGCTGTTTTTT.

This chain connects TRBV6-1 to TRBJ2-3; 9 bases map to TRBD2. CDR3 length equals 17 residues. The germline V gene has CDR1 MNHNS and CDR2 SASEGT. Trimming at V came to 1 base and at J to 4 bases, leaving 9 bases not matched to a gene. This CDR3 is CASSEVASGISADTQYF. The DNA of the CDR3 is TGTGCCAGCAGTGAAGTGGCTAGCGGGATCTCTGCAGATACGCAGTATTTT.

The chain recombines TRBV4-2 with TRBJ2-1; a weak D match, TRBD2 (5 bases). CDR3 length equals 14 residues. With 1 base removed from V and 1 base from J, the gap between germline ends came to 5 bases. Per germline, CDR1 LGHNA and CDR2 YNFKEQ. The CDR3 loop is CASSQGRSYNEQFF. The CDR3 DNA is TGTGCCAGCAGCCAAGGGAGGTCCTACAATGAGCAGTTCTTC.

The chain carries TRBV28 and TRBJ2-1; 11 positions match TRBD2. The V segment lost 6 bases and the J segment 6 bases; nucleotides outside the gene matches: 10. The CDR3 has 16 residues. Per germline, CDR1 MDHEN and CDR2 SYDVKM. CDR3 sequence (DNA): TGTGCCAGCAGAGATCGTGGACTAGCGGGTGTCAATGAGCAGTTCTTC. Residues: CASRDRGLAGVNEQFF.

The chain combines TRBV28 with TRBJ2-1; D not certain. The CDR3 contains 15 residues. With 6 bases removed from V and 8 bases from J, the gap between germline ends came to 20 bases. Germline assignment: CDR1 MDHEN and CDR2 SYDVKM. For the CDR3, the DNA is TGTGCCAGCAGGACCCCCACAGTCGGTCCCGATGAGCAGTTCTTC. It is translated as CASRTPTVGPDEQFF.

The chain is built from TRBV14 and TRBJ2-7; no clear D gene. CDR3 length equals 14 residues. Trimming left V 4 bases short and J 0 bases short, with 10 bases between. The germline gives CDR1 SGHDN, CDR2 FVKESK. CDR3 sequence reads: CASSPVMSSYEQYF. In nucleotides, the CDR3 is TGTGCCAGCAGCCCCGTGATGAGCTCCTACGAGCAGTACTTC.

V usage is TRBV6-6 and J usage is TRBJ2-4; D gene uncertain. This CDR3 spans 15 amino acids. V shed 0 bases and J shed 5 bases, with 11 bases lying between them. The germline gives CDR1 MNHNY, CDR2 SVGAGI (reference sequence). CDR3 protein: CASSYSRGPENIQYF. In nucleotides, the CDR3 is TGTGCCAGCAGTTACTCGAGAGGACCCGAAAACATTCAGTACTTC.

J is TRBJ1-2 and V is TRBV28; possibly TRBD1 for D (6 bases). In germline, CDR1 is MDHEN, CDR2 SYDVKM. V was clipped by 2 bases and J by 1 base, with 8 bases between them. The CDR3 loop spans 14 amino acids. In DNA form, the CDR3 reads TGTGCCAGCAGTTTAGACAGGATTAACTATGGCTACACCTTC. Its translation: CASSLDRINYGYTF.

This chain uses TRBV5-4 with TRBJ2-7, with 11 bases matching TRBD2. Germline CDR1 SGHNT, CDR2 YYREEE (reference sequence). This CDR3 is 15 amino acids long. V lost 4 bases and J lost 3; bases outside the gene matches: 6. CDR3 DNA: TGTGCCAGCAGCAGGGGACTAGCGGCAAACTACGAGCAGTACTTC. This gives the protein CASSRGLAANYEQYF.

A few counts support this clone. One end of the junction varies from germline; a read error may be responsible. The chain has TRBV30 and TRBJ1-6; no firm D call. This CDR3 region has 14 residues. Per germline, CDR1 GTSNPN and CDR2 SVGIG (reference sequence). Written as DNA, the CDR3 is TGTGCCTGGAGCGCCGGGCAGGATAACTCACCCCTCCACTTT. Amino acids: CAWSAGQDNSPLHF.

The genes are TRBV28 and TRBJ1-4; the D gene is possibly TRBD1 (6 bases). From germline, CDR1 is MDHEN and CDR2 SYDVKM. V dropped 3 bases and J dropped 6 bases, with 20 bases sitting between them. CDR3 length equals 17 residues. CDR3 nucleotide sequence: TGTGCCAGCAGTTTCTTTGGGGGCCGCTCGCTGGATGAAAAACTGTTTTTT. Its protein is CASSFFGGRSLDEKLFF.

CDR3 sequence: CASSTAGFTDTQYF. CDR3 nucleotides: TGTGCCAGCAGTACCGCGGGCTTCACAGATACGCAGTATTTT. The genes are TRBV2 and TRBJ2-3; tentatively, D is TRBD2 (5 bases). CDR3 length: 14 amino acids. V shed 5 bases and J shed 2 bases, with 11 bases lying between them. Germline-derived CDR1 and CDR2 are SNHLY and FYNNEI. Looking up the rest from reference TRBV2 and TRBJ2-3 gives the full variable domain: EPEVTQTPSHQVTQMGQEVILRCVPISNHLYFYWYRQILGQKVEFLVSFYNNEISEKSEIFDDQFSVERPDGSNFTLKIRSTKLEDSAMYFCASSTAGFTDTQYFGPGTRLTVL.

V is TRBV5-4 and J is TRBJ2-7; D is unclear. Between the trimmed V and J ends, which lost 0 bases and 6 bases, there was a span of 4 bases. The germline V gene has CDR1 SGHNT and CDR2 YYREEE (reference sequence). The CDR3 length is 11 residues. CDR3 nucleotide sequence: TGTGCCAGCAGCTTGGTAGGCGAGCAGTACTTC. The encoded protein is CASSLVGEQYF.

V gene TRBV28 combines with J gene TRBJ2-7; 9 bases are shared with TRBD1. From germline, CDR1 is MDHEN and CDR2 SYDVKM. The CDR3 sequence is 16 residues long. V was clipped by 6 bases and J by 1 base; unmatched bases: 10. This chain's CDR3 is CASSYQGQGFSYEQYF. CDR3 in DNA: TGTGCCAGCAGCTATCAGGGACAGGGATTTTCCTACGAGCAGTACTTC.

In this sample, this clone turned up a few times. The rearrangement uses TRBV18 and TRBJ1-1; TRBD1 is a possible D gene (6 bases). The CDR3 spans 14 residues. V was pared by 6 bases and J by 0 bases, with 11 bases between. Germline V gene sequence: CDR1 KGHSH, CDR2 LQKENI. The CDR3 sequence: CASSLRGMNTEAFF. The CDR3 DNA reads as TGTGCCAGCTCCCTCAGGGGAATGAACACTGAAGCTTTCTTT.

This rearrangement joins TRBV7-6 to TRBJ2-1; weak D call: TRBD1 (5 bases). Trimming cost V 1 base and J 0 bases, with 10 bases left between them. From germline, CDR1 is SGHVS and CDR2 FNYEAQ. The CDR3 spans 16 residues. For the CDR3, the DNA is TGTGCCAGCAGCTTAGACAGGTTCAGCTCCTACAATGAGCAGTTCTTC. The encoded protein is CASSLDRFSSYNEQFF.

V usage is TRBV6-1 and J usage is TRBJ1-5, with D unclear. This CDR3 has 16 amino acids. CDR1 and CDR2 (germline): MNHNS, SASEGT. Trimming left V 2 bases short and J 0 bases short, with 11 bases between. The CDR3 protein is CASSEMIGNSNQPQHF. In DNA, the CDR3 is TGTGCCAGCAGTGAAATGATAGGGAATAGCAATCAGCCCCAGCATTTT.